This entry describes one T cell receptor beta chain. The PCR made use of 60 Vbeta and 13 Jbeta primers. The method was immunoSEQ multiplex PCR; TCRdb's version includes in-frame clones alone and lacks a portion of them. Here the sample spans some 110,000 clones, 75% to 85% being singletons. V shed 4 bases, J shed 5 bases, and the junction held 11 bases outside the gene matches. Germline values: CDR1 MGHDK, CDR2 SYGVNS. This CDR3 region has 15 residues. The sample is drawn from a study of cytomegalovirus exposure and HLA in healthy donors. Study at large: HLA-typed donors were the source of about 85 million unique TCRs, which an early data release held.

V usage is TRBV25-1 and J usage is TRBJ2-7; 7 bases are a match to TRBD1. The source of this sequence is a man aged 50-59 years in good health and CMV-seronegative. The specimen was PBMCs. The CDR3 sequence is CASSVSGTVGDEQYF. The CDR3 nucleotides read TGTGCCAGCAGTGTCTCCGGGACAGTGGGCGACGAGCAGTACTTC.